This T cell receptor beta chain was recorded in a study of blood T cell repertoires in COVID-19. This study enrolled people aged roughly 18 to 100 from about two dozen US geographic areas. Germline CDR1 and CDR2: LNHDA and SQIVND (reference sequence). After removal of 6 bases from V and 3 bases from J, the junction contained 2 bases not matched to a gene. This CDR3 has 14 amino acids. As processed by the authors: Estimates of nucleated cell counts were drawn from the amplification of reference gene primers. Sequencing was performed with immunoSEQ multiplex PCR; in TCRdb, only in-frame clones are kept and a portion is missing. V, J and clone size are those of that table, while D and trimming were read from the DNA. Of 350,000 to 550,000 clones listed, 87% are singletons.

This chain uses TRBV19 with TRBJ1-2; 12 positions match TRBD1. Sequencing used PBMCs or T cells enriched from blood (not recorded which). The TCR was taken from a woman aged 18 to 35 with acute COVID-19. For the CDR3, the DNA is TGTGCCAGTAGCCGGGACAGGGGGCACTATGGCTACACCTTC. Protein sequence: CASSRDRGHYGYTF. Complete variable domain (other parts from reference TRBV19 and TRBJ1-2): DGGITQSPKYLFRKEGQNVTLSCEQNLNHDAMYWYRQDPGQGLRLIYYSQIVNDFQKGDIAEGYSVSREKKESFPLTVTSAQKNPTAFYLCASSRDRGHYGYTFGSGTRLTVV.